This T cell receptor (beta chain) is drawn from a study of cytomegalovirus exposure and HLA in healthy donors. Germline V CDR1 and CDR2: SGHRS, YFSETQ. There are 13 residues in the CDR3. Trimming stripped 4 bases from V and 5 bases from J, with 12 bases between. Sequenced by immunoSEQ multiplex PCR; TCRdb stores in-frame clones only, minus some. The data contain under 250,000 clones, 75% to 90% of them singletons. This receptor was taken from a woman in her late teens or twenties in good health and CMV-seronegative. Source material: PBMCs. This chain connects TRBV5-1 to TRBJ1-1, with D possibly matching TRBD1 (5 bases). The CDR3 nucleotides read TGCGCCAGCAGCCTGGGTCGGGGGACTGAAGCTTTCTTT. Residues: CASSLGRGTEAFF.